Presented here are 27 T cell receptor beta chains from one specimen sequenced in a study of technical replicates of blood from a few donors (dated by TCRdb to about 2017). Receptor amplification or capture employed the immunoSEQ multiplex PCR assay. What TCRdb holds here is the immuneACCESS table cut down to in-frame rearrangements. Part of the clones is not present; checked against another copy, under half of the missing clones reflect an unresolved V gene, and the others are unexplained. Recorded for this sample are almost 70,000 clones; roughly 92% of them occurred a single time. The ten largest clones add up to about 0.38% of the sample. Sequenced input: T cells isolated from PBMCs. The origin of the receptors is a human donor in good health.

The V and J genes are TRBV30 and TRBJ2-7, with D tentatively TRBD2 (5 bases). V lost 0 bases, J lost 6 bases, and 12 bases lay in between. Germline V gene lookup returns CDR1 GTSNPN and CDR2 SVGIG (reference sequence). This CDR3 comprises 13 residues. The CDR3 coding sequence is TGTGCCTGGAGTGTACGGGAAGGCGTCGAGCAGTACTTC. It is translated as CAWSVREGVEQYF.

The chain combines TRBV27 with TRBJ2-7; tentative D call: TRBD2 (6 bases). Germline-derived CDR1 and CDR2 are MNHEY and SMNVEV (reference sequence). Between the trimmed V and J ends, which lost 2 bases and 3 bases, there was a span of 11 bases. The CDR3 consists of 14 residues. The CDR3 loop reads CASSLGGRFYEQYF. The CDR3 DNA is TGTGCCAGCAGTTTAGGAGGGAGATTCTACGAGCAGTACTTC.

The chain joins TRBV28 to TRBJ2-1; 8 bases are a match to TRBD2. Per germline, CDR1 MDHEN and CDR2 SYDVKM. The CDR3 contains 14 residues. The ends lost 2 bases at V and 4 bases at J; junction bases unmatched: 1. In DNA, the CDR3 is TGTGCCAGCAGTTTAGGACTAGCTTACAATGAGCAGTTCTTC. This codes for CASSLGLAYNEQFF.

This chain joins TRBV4-2 and TRBJ2-2; no clear D gene. Germline loops: CDR1 LGHNA, CDR2 YNFKEQ. This CDR3 contains 13 residues. The V end lost 1 base, the J end lost 6 bases, and 6 bases lay between the germline ends. The DNA of the CDR3 is TGTGCCAGCAGCCAAGTGGAGTCCGGGGAGCTGTTTTTT. Protein: CASSQVESGELFF.

This chain connects TRBV2 to TRBJ2-7, with D perhaps matching TRBD2 (5 bases). V was cut by 11 bases and J by 0 bases, with 14 bases left in between. CDR1 and CDR2 from the germline V gene are SNHLY and FYNNEI. CDR3 size: 13 residues. The CDR3 region is CAQARRSSYEQYF. CDR3 DNA: TGTGCCCAAGCCCGGAGGAGCTCCTACGAGCAGTACTTC. The variable domain in full, completed from reference TRBV2 and TRBJ2-7, reads EPEVTQTPSHQVTQMGQEVILRCVPISNHLYFYWYRQILGQKVEFLVSFYNNEISEKSEIFDDQFSVERPDGSNFTLKIRSTKLEDSAMYFCAQARRSSYEQYFGPGTRLTVT.

J is TRBJ1-2 and V is TRBV6-1, with D hard to call. This CDR3 is 13 amino acids long. With 1 base removed from V and 8 bases from J, the gap between germline ends came to 11 bases. Germline CDR1 MNHNS, CDR2 SASEGT. CDR3 coding DNA: TGTGCCAGCAGTGAAGGCCGCAGTTTGGGCTACACCTTC. Protein: CASSEGRSLGYTF.

This clone has only one observation. The V call is TRBV13, the J call TRBJ2-7; D not resolved. The germline gives CDR1 PRHDT, CDR2 FYEKMQ (reference sequence). This CDR3 comprises 11 residues. The V and J ends lost 2 bases and 3 bases respectively, with 2 bases between them. CDR3 region: CASSLYYEQYF. CDR3 nucleotide sequence: TGTGCCAGCAGCTTATACTACGAGCAGTACTTC. Using reference TRBV13 and TRBJ2-7 for the parts outside the CDR3, the full variable domain is AAGVIQSPRHLIKEKRETATLKCYPIPRHDTVYWYQQGPGQDPQFLISFYEKMQSDKGSIPDRFSAQQFSDYHSELNMSSLELGDSALYFCASSLYYEQYFGPGTRLTVT.

The chain has TRBV13 and TRBJ2-3; 7 nucleotides agree with TRBD2. V trimming: 3 bases; J trimming: 3 bases; junction bases outside the gene matches: 9. Germline lookup yields CDR1 PRHDT and CDR2 FYEKMQ (reference sequence). This CDR3 region has 16 residues. The CDR3 DNA is TGTGCCAGCAGCTTCTCCGAGCGGGAATTAACAGATACGCAGTATTTT. The encoded protein is CASSFSERELTDTQYF.

A single count supports this clone. The rearrangement joins TRBV7-9 to TRBJ1-1; the match to TRBD1 covers 7 bases. V lost 4 bases and J lost 6; bases outside the gene matches: 14. Germline CDR1 reads SEHNR; CDR2 reads FQNEAQ (reference sequence). The CDR3 is made up of 16 amino acids. The CDR3: CASSSYQRQGKAEAFF. The DNA for the CDR3 is TGTGCCAGCAGCTCGTACCAACGACAGGGAAAGGCTGAAGCTTTCTTT.

The chain couples TRBV5-1 to TRBJ2-7, with TRBD2 matching over 8 bases. Trimming took 2 bases from V and 0 from J; bases not matched to a gene: 13. This CDR3 has 18 residues. The germline V gene has CDR1 SGHRS and CDR2 YFSETQ. CDR3 DNA sequence: TGCGCCAGCAGCTTACCAGATCTTGGCGGGACTAGCTCCTACGAGCAGTACTTC. Protein sequence: CASSLPDLGGTSSYEQYF.

This chain joins TRBV4-1 and TRBJ1-1, with 7 bases matching TRBD1. V shed 0 bases and J 4 bases; nucleotides not matched to a gene: 2. The CDR3 totals 14 residues. Germline V gene lookup returns CDR1 MGHRA and CDR2 YSYEKL. In DNA form, the CDR3 reads TGCGCCAGCAGCCAAGAAAACAGGGGCACTGAAGCTTTCTTT. This gives the protein CASSQENRGTEAFF.

The table lists this clone with a count of one. The rearrangement links TRBV4-2 to TRBJ2-2; 8 bases match TRBD2. CDR3 size: 17 residues. The germline V gene has CDR1 LGHNA and CDR2 YNFKEQ. With V trimmed by 1 base and J by 3 bases, 7 bases remained unmatched. The chain's CDR3 is CASSQGMGLVYTGELFF. CDR3 bases: TGTGCCAGCAGCCAAGGTATGGGACTAGTGTACACCGGGGAGCTGTTTTTT.

This sequence joins TRBV10-3 and TRBJ1-4; D ambiguous. V was clipped by 0 bases and J by 8 bases, with 4 bases between them. Germline CDR1 is ENHRY and CDR2 is SYGVKD. This CDR3 spans 12 amino acids. CDR3 in amino acids: CAISESGEKLFF. CDR3 nucleotides: TGTGCCATCAGTGAGTCCGGGGAAAAACTGTTTTTT.

The chain couples TRBV28 to TRBJ2-1, with D perhaps matching TRBD1 (5 bases). Trimming left V 5 bases short and J 4 bases short, with 15 bases between. The CDR3 runs 15 residues. Germline V gives CDR1 MDHEN, CDR2 SYDVKM. CDR3 protein: CASSNRNLVYNEQFF. The CDR3 DNA reads as TGTGCCAGCAGTAACAGGAATCTCGTATACAATGAGCAGTTCTTC. The variable domain in full, with the rest retrieved from reference TRBV28 and TRBJ2-1, is DVKVTQSSRYLVKRTGEKVFLECVQDMDHENMFWYRQDPGLGLRLIYFSYDVKMKEKGDIPEGYSVSREKKERFSLILESASTNQTSMYLCASSNRNLVYNEQFFGPGTRLTVL.

The genes are TRBV7-2 and TRBJ2-1, with 9 bases aligning to TRBD2. Trimming at V came to 0 bases and at J to 9 bases, leaving 3 bases not matched to a gene. The CDR3 totals 14 residues. Germline CDR1 and CDR2: SGHTA and FQGNSA. The CDR3 coding sequence is TGTGCCAGCAGCTTAGCTAGCGGGAGTAGTGAGCAGTTCTTC. It translates to CASSLASGSSEQFF. Drawing the rest from reference TRBV7-2 and TRBJ2-1, the complete variable domain is GAGVSQSPSNKVTEKGKDVELRCDPISGHTALYWYRQSLGQGLEFLIYFQGNSAPDKSGLPSDRFSAERTGGSVSTLTIQRTQQEDSAVYLCASSLASGSSEQFFGPGTRLTVL.

The chain links TRBV5-8 to TRBJ2-5; D is perhaps TRBD2 (5 bases). V lost 2 bases and J 1 base, leaving 12 bases between the germline ends. The CDR3 has 15 amino acids. Germline loops: CDR1 SGHTS, CDR2 YDEGEE. CDR3 region: CASSFPTRPQETQYF. CDR3 coding DNA: TGTGCCAGCAGCTTTCCAACTAGGCCCCAAGAGACCCAGTACTTC.

This chain connects TRBV10-3 to TRBJ2-7; D remains ambiguous. Germline V gene data show CDR1 as ENHRY and CDR2 as SYGVKD. The CDR3 extends over 13 amino acids. Trimming left V 2 bases short and J 0 bases short, with 5 bases between. CDR3 region: CAISEMASYEQYF. The CDR3 bases are TGTGCCATCAGTGAGATGGCCTCCTACGAGCAGTACTTC.

This clone came up once. V and J are TRBV11-2 and TRBJ1-2, with TRBD1 identical over 8 bases. The CDR3 has 12 residues. Germline CDR1 is SGHAT and CDR2 is FQNNGV. The ends lost 3 bases at V and 8 bases at J; junction bases unmatched: 2. CDR3: CASSLDRVGYTF. CDR3 bases: TGTGCCAGCAGCTTGGACAGGGTCGGCTACACCTTC.

The chain joins TRBV27 to TRBJ1-1, with D unclear. The V gene's germline CDR1 is MNHEY and CDR2 SMNVEV (reference sequence). Deletions cut 2 bases from V and 2 bases from J, with 6 bases between. The CDR3 length is 13 residues. CDR3 sequence: CASSLGRNTEAFF. In DNA, the CDR3 is TGTGCCAGCAGTTTAGGCAGAAACACTGAAGCTTTCTTT.

The rearrangement uses TRBV5-1 and TRBJ1-1, with TRBD1 matching 8 bases. V dropped 2 bases and J dropped 4; count of bases not matched to a gene: 7. The CDR3 loop spans 15 amino acids. Per germline, CDR1 SGHRS and CDR2 YFSETQ. The CDR3 DNA sequence: TGCGCCAGCAGCTTCAGCGGACAGGGTAGCACTGAAGCTTTCTTT. This sequence encodes CASSFSGQGSTEAFF. Based on the CDR3 plus reference TRBV5-1 and TRBJ1-1, the full variable domain is KAGVTQTPRYLIKTRGQQVTLSCSPISGHRSVSWYQQTPGQGLQFLFEYFSETQRNKGNFPGRFSGRQFSNSRSEMNVSTLELGDSALYLCASSFSGQGSTEAFFGQGTRLTVV.

This chain joins TRBV11-1 and TRBJ2-7, with D hard to call. The CDR3 is 12 amino acids. V was pared by 5 bases and J by 3 bases, with 8 bases between. Germline values: CDR1 SGHAT, CDR2 FQDESV (reference sequence). Written as DNA, the CDR3 is TGTGCCAGCAGCCCCACGGGCTACGAGCAGTACTTC. Protein: CASSPTGYEQYF.

The chain joins TRBV29-1 to TRBJ2-5, with 9 bases matching TRBD1. Germline V gives CDR1 SQVTM, CDR2 ANQGSEA. Germline trimming cut 0 bases from V and 4 bases from J; bases unmatched to any gene: 3. The CDR3 covers 14 residues. CDR3 residues: CSVEESQGAETQYF. CDR3 DNA sequence: TGCAGCGTTGAAGAGTCACAGGGGGCAGAGACCCAGTACTTC.

The gene calls are TRBV28 and TRBJ2-2; D is uncertain. This CDR3 is built from 14 residues. Looked up from germline, CDR1 is MDHEN and CDR2 is SYDVKM. V lost 3 bases, J lost 0 bases, and 5 bases lay in between. The CDR3 region is CASSFLTNTGELFF. Here the CDR3 DNA reads TGTGCCAGCAGTTTTCTTACGAACACCGGGGAGCTGTTTTTT.

The rearrangement links TRBV6-5 to TRBJ2-7; 11 bases match TRBD1. There are 16 residues in the CDR3. The V gene end was trimmed by 2 bases and the J gene end by 7 bases; junction bases not matched to a gene: 10. Germline V gene lookup returns CDR1 MNHEY and CDR2 SVGAGI. The DNA for the CDR3 is TGTGCCAGCAGTTACAGTGTCGGACAGGGGGCAGATGAGCAGTACTTC. Encoded protein: CASSYSVGQGADEQYF.

J is TRBJ2-7 and V is TRBV9; D call uncertain. The ends were cut back, 4 bases at V and 9 bases at J, with 20 bases in the middle. Per the germline V gene, CDR1 is SGDLS and CDR2 is YYNGEE. The CDR3 is 14 residues long. CDR3 region: CASSPTGAELGQYF. CDR3 bases: TGTGCCAGCAGCCCCACCGGCGCGGAGCTAGGGCAGTACTTC.

The J gene is TRBJ2-7, the V gene TRBV4-1; 10 bases match TRBD2. CDR1 is MGHRA, CDR2 YSYEKL, per germline. The length of the CDR3 is 14 residues. V gave up 3 bases and J gave up 2 bases; unmatched junction bases: 1. The CDR3 coding sequence is TGCGCCAGCAGCCACCTAGCGGGAGCCTACGAGCAGTACTTC. Encoded protein: CASSHLAGAYEQYF.

V and J are TRBV2 and TRBJ2-7; 8 bases map to TRBD2. Looked up from germline, CDR1 is SNHLY and CDR2 is FYNNEI. Losses at the gene ends were 4 bases for V and 3 bases for J; bases not matched to a gene: 2. The length of the CDR3 is 13 residues. CDR3 protein: CASSGSGVYEQYF. Written as DNA, the CDR3 is TGTGCCAGCAGTGGTAGCGGGGTCTACGAGCAGTACTTC.